This TCR beta chain comes out of a study of T cell responses to AZD1222 COVID-19 vaccine (dated by TCRdb to the early 2020s). Regarding the complete study: A total of about 230 trial participants underwent TCR sequencing, of whom 207 received two doses of AZD1222 and about 25 received two doses of the MenACWY control vaccine. Enrollment into the trials was organized by age into subgroups of 18-55, 56-69 and 70-plus years, and those subgroups contained 148, 28 and 57 TCR-sequenced participants, respectively.

Study-level results and caveats: The whole spike protein was spanned by vaccine-associated CD4 TCRs, and dominant responses were seen in regions 160-218 and 743-854. Because no day 14 peak-response samples were available, repertoires were characterized only after the peak T cell response. Spike-specific TCR breadth and depth rose significantly after two AZD1222 doses compared with day 0 and with MenACWY recipients. Participants were mostly white British, with more females than males. The authors suggested clonal diversity may have been underestimated. In the small 56-69-year group, the increase in depth fell short of significance, most likely because of low power. Only a handful of AZD1222 recipients were SARS-CoV-2 seropositive at baseline, limiting conclusions about previously exposed vaccinees. Reportedly, almost half of the unique spike-specific TCRs recognized epitopes lying outside the regions that are mutated in the B.1.351 and B.1.1.7 variants.

For this chain, trimming is 5 bases at the V end and 6 bases at the J end, and the number of junction bases without a gene match is 9. The germline V gene supplies CDR1 ENHRY and CDR2 SYGVKD. The CDR3 measures 15 amino acids from cysteine to phenylalanine. This entry keeps only the CDR3 DNA: 45 bases, framed from base 1. The CDR3 regions of human TCRbeta chains were analyzed by immunosequencing. Processing in the source paper ran as follows. Repertoire TCRs were matched against a reference library of SARS-CoV-2-specific TCRs generated with the MIRA antigen-specificity platform. Breadth meant the fraction of unique TCRs that were SARS-CoV-2-associated, whereas depth meant the fraction of total T cells that were SARS-CoV-2-associated. Using the MIRA data, each spike-specific TCR was assigned both to the spike region to which the TCR was reactive and to a CD4 or CD8 class. Log10-transformed breadth and depth values were compared by one-way ANOVA with Sidak's multiple comparisons tests. This is the immuneACCESS table as TCRdb keeps it, with only in-frame sequences that have V and J called. A part of the clones is gone; compared with another copy, unresolved V genes explain less than half, and the rest is unexplained. V and J calls and clone size are copied from that table; D and trimming were computed from the DNA. The sample table holds roughly 70,000 clones, of which 89% were seen once. Clones ranked in the top ten supply about 9.3% of the sample.

Reading the label with the study, this specimen's time point is: about 28 days (+/-7) after the second vaccine dose. Because spike-specific TCR depth and breadth did not differ between the two schedules, AZD1222 recipients who got a second dose at roughly 4 weeks were pooled with those who got a second dose at roughly 12 weeks. The vaccinee samples were drawn from two UK trials, COV001 and COV002, one of which was a single-blind randomized controlled phase 2/3 trial testing AZD1222 (ChAdOx1 nCoV-19) in healthy adults. For TCRbeta chain sequencing, PBMC samples from trial participants were taken at day 0 and at day 28 after the second dose. Regarding this clone: The antigen it binds to is not known. No qualities accompany the bases; no much larger clone lies one base away.

The sequencing here drew on peripheral blood, taken 28 days after the second AZD1222 dose. Here the chain combines TRBV10-3 and TRBJ1-2; 10 junctional bases match TRBD1. The sequence derives from an adult who received the AZD1222 COVID-19 vaccine. The CDR3 loop reads CAISFSGTGVNGYTF. The DNA is as follows: TGTGCCATCAGTTTTTCCGGGACAGGGGTGAATGGCTACACCTTC.